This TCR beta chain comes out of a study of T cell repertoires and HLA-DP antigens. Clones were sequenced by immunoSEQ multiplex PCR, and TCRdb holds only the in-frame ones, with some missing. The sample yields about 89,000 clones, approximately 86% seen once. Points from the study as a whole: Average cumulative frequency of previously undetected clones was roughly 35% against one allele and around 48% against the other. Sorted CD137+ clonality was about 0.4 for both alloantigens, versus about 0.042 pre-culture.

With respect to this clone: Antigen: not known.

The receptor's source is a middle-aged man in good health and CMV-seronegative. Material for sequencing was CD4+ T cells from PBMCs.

This CDR3 is CASSEGRYNEQFF. The DNA of the CDR3 is TGTGCCAGCAGTGAGGGGAGGTACAATGAGCAGTTCTTC. J is TRBJ2-1 and V is TRBV25-1; possibly TRBD2 for D (6 bases). Trimming took off 3 bases at V and 4 bases at J, with 7 bases between the two ends. The germline V gene has CDR1 MGHDK and CDR2 SYGVNS. The CDR3 totals 13 residues. The full variable domain, rest sourced from reference TRBV25-1 and TRBJ2-1, is EADIYQTPRYLVIGTGKKITLECSQTMGHDKMYWYQQDPGMELHLIHYSYGVNSTEKGDLSSESTVSRIRTEHFPLTLESARPSHTSQYLCASSEGRYNEQFFGPGTRLTVL.